This TCR beta chain was recovered during a study of T cell responses to AZD1222 COVID-19 vaccine. Broader study findings: Two AZD1222 administrations were followed by greater Spike-specific TCR breadth and depth. Repertoires were collected only later (after the peak T cell response had occurred). Donors in the cohort were predominantly white British and more often female, and clonal diversity was possibly underestimated.

Regarding this clone: Its antigen is not known.

The V gene's germline CDR1 is MDHEN and CDR2 SYDVKM. V was cut by 1 base and J by 6 bases, with 12 bases left in between. CDR3 size: 15 residues. Some clones are missing from TCRdb's copy, which holds only in-frame ones; the method was immunoSEQ multiplex PCR. This sample has about 79,000 clones, with around 82% found just once. The rearrangement links TRBV28 to TRBJ1-4; D is perhaps TRBD1 (6 bases). The sample was peripheral blood, taken 28 days after the second AZD1222 dose. This receptor was identified in an adult who received the AZD1222 COVID-19 vaccine. As DNA, the CDR3 is TGTGCCAGCAGTTTATTGGGGGCCCGAGATGAAAAACTGTTTTTT. Translation: CASSLLGARDEKLFF.